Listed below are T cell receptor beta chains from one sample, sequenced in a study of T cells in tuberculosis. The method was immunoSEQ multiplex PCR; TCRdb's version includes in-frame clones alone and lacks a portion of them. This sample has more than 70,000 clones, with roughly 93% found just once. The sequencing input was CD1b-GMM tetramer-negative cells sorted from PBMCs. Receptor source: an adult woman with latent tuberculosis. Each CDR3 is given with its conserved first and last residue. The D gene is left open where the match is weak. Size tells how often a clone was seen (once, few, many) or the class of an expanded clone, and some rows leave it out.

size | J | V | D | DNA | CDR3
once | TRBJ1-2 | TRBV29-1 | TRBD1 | TGCAGCGTTGAAGAGGTCAGGGGGCAAGGCTACACCTTC | CSVEEVRGQGYTF
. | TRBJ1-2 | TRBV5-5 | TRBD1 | TGTGCCAGCAGCACCGGACAGGGAACTGGCTACACCTTC | CASSTGQGTGYTF
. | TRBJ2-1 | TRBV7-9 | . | TGTGCCAGCAGCTTAGGGGCTCAGAATGAGCAGTTCTTC | CASSLGAQNEQFF
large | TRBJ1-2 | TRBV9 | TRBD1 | TGTGCCAGCAGCGCTACCCCCAAACAGGGGGGCTATGGCTACACCTTC | CASSATPKQGGYGYTF
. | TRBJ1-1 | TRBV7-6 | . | TGTGCCAGCAGGGACCAGGGGAACACTGAAGCTTTCTTT | CASRDQGNTEAFF
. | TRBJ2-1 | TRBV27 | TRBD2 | TGTGCCAGCAGTTTAGGGAGGGTTTCCTACAATGAGCAGTTCTTC | CASSLGRVSYNEQFF
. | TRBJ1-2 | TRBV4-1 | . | TGCGCCAGCAGCCAAGACGCCGGGAACTATGGCTACACCTTC | CASSQDAGNYGYTF
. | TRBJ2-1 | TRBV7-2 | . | TGTGCCAGCAGCTTAGTCCAGGGCCTCTCCTACAATGAGCAGTTCTTC | CASSLVQGLSYNEQFF
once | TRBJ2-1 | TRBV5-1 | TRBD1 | TGCGCCAGCAGCTTGCAGGGACAGGCAATCGATGAGCAGTTCTTC | CASSLQGQAIDEQFF
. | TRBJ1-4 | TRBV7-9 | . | TGTGCCAGCAGCTTACAGGGTCCTAATGAAAAACTGTTTTTT | CASSLQGPNEKLFF
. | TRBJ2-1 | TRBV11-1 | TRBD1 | TGTGCCAGCAGCTTAGGGACAGGGGCTTACAATGAGCAGTTCTTC | CASSLGTGAYNEQFF
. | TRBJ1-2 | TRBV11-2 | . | TGTGCCAGCAGCTTAGATGTTGGCAGGTTTGGGTATGGCTACACCTTC | CASSLDVGRFGYGYTF
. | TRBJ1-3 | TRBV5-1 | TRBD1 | TGCGCCAGCAGTTCTCCGGGACAGGGAGCTGGAAACACCATATATTTT | CASSSPGQGAGNTIYF
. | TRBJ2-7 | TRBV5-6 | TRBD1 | TGTGCCAGCAGCTGGGGACAGGGGAACTACGAGCAGTACTTC | CASSWGQGNYEQYF
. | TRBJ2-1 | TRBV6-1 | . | TGTGCCAGCAGCTATCGAGAGACAGCTTACAATGAGCAGTTCTTC | CASSYRETAYNEQFF
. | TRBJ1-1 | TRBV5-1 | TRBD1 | TGCGCCAGCAGCCCTGGGACAGGGGGCGGGCACACTGAAGCTTTCTTT | CASSPGTGGGHTEAFF
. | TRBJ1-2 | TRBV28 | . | TGTGCCAGCAGTCCGGTTGACAGACCGTATGGCTACACCTTC | CASSPVDRPYGYTF
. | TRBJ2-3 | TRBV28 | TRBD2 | TGTGCCAGCCGGGGGGGCCGGGTTCATACGCAGTATTTT | CASRGGRVHTQYF
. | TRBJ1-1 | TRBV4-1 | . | TGCGCCAGCAGCCAAGATCCGGCGGGGGTCGCTGAAGCTTTCTTT | CASSQDPAGVAEAFF
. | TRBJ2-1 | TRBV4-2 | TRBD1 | TGTGCCAGCAGCCAGGGGACAGGGGACGGTGAGCAGTTCTTC | CASSQGTGDGEQFF
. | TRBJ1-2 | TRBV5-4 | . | TGTGCCAGCAGCTTGGTGGGACAAGTGGCTCTTAGCTACACCTTC | CASSLVGQVALSYTF
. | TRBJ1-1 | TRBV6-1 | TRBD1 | TGTGCCAGCAGCTACAGGGGGCTTACTGAAGCTTTCTTT | CASSYRGLTEAFF